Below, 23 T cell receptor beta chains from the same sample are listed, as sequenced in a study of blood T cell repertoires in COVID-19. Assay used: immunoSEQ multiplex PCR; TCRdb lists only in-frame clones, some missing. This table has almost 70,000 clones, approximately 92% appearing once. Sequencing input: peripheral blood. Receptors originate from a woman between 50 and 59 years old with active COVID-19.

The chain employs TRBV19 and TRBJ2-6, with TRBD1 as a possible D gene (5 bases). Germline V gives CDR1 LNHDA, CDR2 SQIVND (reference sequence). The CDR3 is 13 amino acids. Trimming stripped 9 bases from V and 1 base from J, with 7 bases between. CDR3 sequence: CASQGSGANVLTF. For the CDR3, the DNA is TGTGCCAGCCAGGGTTCTGGGGCCAACGTCCTGACTTTC.

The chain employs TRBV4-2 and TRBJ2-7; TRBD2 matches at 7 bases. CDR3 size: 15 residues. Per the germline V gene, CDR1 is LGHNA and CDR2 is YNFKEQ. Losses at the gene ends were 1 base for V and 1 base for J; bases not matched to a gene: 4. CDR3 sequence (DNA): TGTGCCAGCAGCCAAGGCACAGCGGGGTCCTACGAGCAGTACTTC. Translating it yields CASSQGTAGSYEQYF.

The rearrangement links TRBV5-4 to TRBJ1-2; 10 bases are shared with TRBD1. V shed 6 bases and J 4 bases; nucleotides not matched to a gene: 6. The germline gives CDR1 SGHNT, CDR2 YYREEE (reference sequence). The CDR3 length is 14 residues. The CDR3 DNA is TGTGCCAGCACTCTGGACAGGGGGACCTATGGCTACACCTTC. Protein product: CASTLDRGTYGYTF.

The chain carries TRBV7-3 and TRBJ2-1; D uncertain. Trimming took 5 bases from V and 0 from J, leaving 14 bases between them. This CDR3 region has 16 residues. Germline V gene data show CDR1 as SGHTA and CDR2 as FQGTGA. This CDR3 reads CASSLTPSSSYNEQFF. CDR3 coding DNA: TGTGCCAGCAGCCTCACCCCAAGTAGCTCCTACAATGAGCAGTTCTTC.

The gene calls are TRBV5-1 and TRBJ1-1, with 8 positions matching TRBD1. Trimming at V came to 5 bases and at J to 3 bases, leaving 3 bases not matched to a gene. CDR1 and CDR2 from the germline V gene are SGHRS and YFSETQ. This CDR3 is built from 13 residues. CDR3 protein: CASRTGVDTEAFF. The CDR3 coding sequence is TGCGCCAGCAGGACAGGGGTGGACACTGAAGCTTTCTTT.

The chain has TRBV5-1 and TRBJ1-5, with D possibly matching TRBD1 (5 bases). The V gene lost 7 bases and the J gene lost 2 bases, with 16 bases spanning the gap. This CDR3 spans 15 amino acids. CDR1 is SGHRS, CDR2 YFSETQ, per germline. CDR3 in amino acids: CASRAGADGNQPQHF. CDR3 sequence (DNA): TGCGCCAGCCGCGCTGGGGCAGACGGCAATCAGCCCCAGCATTTT.

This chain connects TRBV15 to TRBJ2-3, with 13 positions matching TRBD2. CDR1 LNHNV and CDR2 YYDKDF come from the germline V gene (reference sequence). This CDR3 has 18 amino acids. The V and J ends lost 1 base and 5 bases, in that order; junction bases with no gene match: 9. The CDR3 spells CATSRARTSGSTGDTQYF. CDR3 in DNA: TGTGCCACCAGCAGAGCCAGGACTAGCGGGAGCACCGGAGATACGCAGTATTTT.

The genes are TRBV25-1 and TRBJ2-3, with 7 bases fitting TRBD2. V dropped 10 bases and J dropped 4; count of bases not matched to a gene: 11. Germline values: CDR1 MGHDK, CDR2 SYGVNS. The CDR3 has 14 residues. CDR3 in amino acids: CATPGGQGADTQYF. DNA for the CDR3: TGTGCCACCCCGGGGGGTCAGGGTGCAGATACGCAGTATTTT.

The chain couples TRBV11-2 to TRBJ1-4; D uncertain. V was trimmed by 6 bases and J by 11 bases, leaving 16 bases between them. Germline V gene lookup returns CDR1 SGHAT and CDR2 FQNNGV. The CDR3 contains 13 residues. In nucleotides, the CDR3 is TGTGCCAGCAGGGCGGCGGGAGGCGAGAAACTGTTTTTT. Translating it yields CASRAAGGEKLFF.

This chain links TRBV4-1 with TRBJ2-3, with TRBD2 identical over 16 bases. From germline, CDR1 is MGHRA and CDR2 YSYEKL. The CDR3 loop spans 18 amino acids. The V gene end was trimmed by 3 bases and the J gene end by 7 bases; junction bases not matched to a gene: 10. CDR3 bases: TGCGCCAGCAGCCATCAGGAAGGGACTAGCGGGAGGGCCTATACGCAGTATTTT. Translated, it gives CASSHQEGTSGRAYTQYF.

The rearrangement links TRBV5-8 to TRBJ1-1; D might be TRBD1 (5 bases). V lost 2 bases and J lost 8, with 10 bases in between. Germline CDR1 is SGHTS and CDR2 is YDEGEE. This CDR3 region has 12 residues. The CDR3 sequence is CASSFTNREAFF. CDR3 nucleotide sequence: TGTGCCAGCAGCTTTACGAACAGGGAAGCTTTCTTT.

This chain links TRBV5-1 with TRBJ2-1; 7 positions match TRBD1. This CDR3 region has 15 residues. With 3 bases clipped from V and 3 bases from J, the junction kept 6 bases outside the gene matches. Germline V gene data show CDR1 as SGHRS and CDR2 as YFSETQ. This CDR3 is CASSSSTGSYNEQFF. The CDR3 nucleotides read TGCGCCAGCAGCTCCTCGACAGGGAGCTACAATGAGCAGTTCTTC.

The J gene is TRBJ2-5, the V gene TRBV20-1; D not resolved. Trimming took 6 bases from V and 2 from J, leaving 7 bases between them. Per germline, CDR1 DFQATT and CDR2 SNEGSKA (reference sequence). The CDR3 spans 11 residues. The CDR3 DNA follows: TGCAGTGCCTGGCGGCAAGAGACCCAGTACTTC. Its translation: CSAWRQETQYF.

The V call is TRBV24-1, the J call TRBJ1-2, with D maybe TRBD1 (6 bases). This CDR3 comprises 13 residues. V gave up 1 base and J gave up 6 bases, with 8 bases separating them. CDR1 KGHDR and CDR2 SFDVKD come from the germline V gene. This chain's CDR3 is CATSDFSGDGYTF. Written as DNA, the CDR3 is TGTGCCACCAGTGATTTTTCAGGGGATGGCTACACCTTC.

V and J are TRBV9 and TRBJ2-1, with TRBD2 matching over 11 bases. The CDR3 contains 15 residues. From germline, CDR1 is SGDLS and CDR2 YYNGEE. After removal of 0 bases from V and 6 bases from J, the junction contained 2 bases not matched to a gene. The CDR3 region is CASSVVLAGGNEQFF. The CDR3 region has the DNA TGTGCCAGCAGCGTAGTTCTAGCGGGAGGCAATGAGCAGTTCTTC.

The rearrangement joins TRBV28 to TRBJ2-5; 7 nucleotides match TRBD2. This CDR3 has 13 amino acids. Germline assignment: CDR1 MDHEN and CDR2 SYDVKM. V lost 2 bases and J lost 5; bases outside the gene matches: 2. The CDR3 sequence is CASSLAGAETQYF. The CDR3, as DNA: TGTGCCAGCAGTTTAGCGGGAGCGGAGACCCAGTACTTC. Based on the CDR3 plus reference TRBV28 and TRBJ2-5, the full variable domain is DVKVTQSSRYLVKRTGEKVFLECVQDMDHENMFWYRQDPGLGLRLIYFSYDVKMKEKGDIPEGYSVSREKKERFSLILESASTNQTSMYLCASSLAGAETQYFGPGTRLLVL.

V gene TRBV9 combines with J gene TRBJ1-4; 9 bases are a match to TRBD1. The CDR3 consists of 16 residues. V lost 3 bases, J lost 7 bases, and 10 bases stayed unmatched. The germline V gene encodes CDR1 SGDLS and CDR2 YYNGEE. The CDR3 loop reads CASSASPGTGSEKLFF. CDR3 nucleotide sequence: TGTGCCAGCAGCGCCTCACCCGGGACAGGGAGTGAAAAACTGTTTTTT.

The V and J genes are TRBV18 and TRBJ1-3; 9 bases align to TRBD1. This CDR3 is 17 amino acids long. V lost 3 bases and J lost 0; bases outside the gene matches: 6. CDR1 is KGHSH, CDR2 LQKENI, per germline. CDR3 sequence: CASSPRTGQGSGNTIYF. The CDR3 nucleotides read TGTGCCAGCTCACCCCGGACGGGACAGGGCTCTGGAAACACCATATATTTT.

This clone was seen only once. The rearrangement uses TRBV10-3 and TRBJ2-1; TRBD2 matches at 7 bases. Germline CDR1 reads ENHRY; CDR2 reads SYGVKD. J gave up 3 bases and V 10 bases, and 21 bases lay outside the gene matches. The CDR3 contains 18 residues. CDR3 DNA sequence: TGTGCCACCGCCGGTGGTGCGAGCGGGAAGACAAACTACAATGAGCAGTTCTTC. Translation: CATAGGASGKTNYNEQFF.

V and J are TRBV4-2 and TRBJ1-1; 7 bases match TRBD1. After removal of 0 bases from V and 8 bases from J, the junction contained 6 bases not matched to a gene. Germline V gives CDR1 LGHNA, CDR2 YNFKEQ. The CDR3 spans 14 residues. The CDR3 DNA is TGTGCCAGCAGCCAAGAATCGGGCAGGGGGGAAGCTTTCTTT. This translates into CASSQESGRGEAFF.

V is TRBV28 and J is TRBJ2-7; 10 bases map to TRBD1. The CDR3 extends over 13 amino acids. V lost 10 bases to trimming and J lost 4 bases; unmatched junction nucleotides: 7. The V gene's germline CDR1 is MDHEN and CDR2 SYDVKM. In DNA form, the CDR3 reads TGTGCCACCCGGGACAGGGGCTCATACGAGCAGTACTTC. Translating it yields CATRDRGSYEQYF.

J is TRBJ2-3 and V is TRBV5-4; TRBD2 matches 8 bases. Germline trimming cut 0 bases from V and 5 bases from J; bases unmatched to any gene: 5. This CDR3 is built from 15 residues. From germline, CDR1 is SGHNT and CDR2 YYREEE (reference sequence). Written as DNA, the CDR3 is TGTGCCAGCAGCTTGGCCGGGAGGGCCCTAGATACGCAGTATTTT. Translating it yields CASSLAGRALDTQYF.

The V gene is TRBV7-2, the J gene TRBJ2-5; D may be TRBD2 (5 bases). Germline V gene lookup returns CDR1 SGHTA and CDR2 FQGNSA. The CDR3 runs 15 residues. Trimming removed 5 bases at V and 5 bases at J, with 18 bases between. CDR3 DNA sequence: TGTGCCAGCAGCAACAGCGCCGGGGTGGGGGAGACCCAGTACTTC. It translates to CASSNSAGVGETQYF.